This entry lists 7 T cell receptor beta chains sequenced from one sample in a study of PD-1 blockade in mismatch repair-deficient tumors. Generated by immunoSEQ multiplex PCR, the TCRdb table keeps only in-frame clones and is missing some. The table records 90,000 to 130,000 clones, more than 60% of them present only once. The sample was peripheral blood, taken 60 to 65 weeks after starting pembrolizumab. All receptors derive from an adult with mismatch repair-deficient cancer.

The gene calls are TRBV6-6 and TRBJ2-7; tentatively, D is TRBD2 (5 bases). There are 15 residues in the CDR3. Trimming shortened V by 4 bases and J by 0 bases, and 13 bases separated the two germline ends. The germline CDR1 and CDR2 sequences are MNHNY and SVGAGI (reference sequence). CDR3 amino acids: CASSSTKDFSYEQYF. Here the CDR3 DNA reads TGTGCCAGCAGTTCCACAAAGGACTTCTCCTACGAGCAGTACTTC.

The J gene is TRBJ2-1, the V gene TRBV5-1; no firm D call. Germline-derived CDR1 and CDR2 are SGHRS and YFSETQ. Trimming left V 3 bases short and J 7 bases short, with 14 bases between. The CDR3 covers 14 residues. In nucleotides, the CDR3 is TGCGCCAGCAGCTCTTCGGGCCAATGGAATGAGCAGTTCTTC. The encoded protein is CASSSSGQWNEQFF.

As concerns this clone: The identical CDR3 is also encoded by other nucleotide sequences in the sample. J is TRBJ2-5 and V is TRBV19, with TRBD1 matching over 8 bases. This CDR3 has 14 residues. J gave up 4 bases and V 3 bases, and 4 bases lay outside the gene matches. CDR1 is LNHDA and CDR2 is SQIVND in the germline V gene (reference sequence). This CDR3 is CASSIPGGLETQYF. The CDR3 bases are TGTGCCAGTAGTATTCCAGGGGGCTTAGAGACCCAGTACTTC.

This clone was observed a handful of times. This chain uses TRBV2 with TRBJ2-7, with 10 bases lining up with TRBD1. J lost 6 bases, V lost 9 bases, and 8 bases had no gene match. Germline-derived CDR1 and CDR2 are SNHLY and FYNNEI. There are 13 residues in the CDR3. The CDR3 reads CASTGTGVSEQYF. The DNA for the CDR3 is TGTGCCAGTACCGGGACAGGGGTTTCCGAGCAGTACTTC. The complete variable domain, with remaining parts taken from reference TRBV2 and TRBJ2-7, reads EPEVTQTPSHQVTQMGQEVILRCVPISNHLYFYWYRQILGQKVEFLVSFYNNEISEKSEIFDDQFSVERPDGSNFTLKIRSTKLEDSAMYFCASTGTGVSEQYFGPGTRLTVT.

V gene TRBV28 combines with J gene TRBJ2-1; 9 positions agree with TRBD2. This CDR3 region has 19 residues. The J segment lost 4 bases and the V segment lost 1 base, leaving 14 bases of the junction unmatched. Germline V CDR1 and CDR2: MDHEN, SYDVKM. The CDR3 DNA follows: TGTGCCAGCAGTTTATCACGCGGGGGGGCTAGCGTCAGTTACAATGAGCAGTTCTTC. This gives the protein CASSLSRGGASVSYNEQFF.

The chain combines TRBV29-1 with TRBJ2-7, with TRBD2 matching over 9 bases. Germline-derived CDR1 and CDR2 are SQVTM and ANQGSEA. This CDR3 comprises 13 residues. Germline trimming cut 3 bases from V and 6 bases from J; bases unmatched to any gene: 6. The CDR3 DNA reads as TGCAGCGTTGAGTCGGGACTAGCAAGCGAGCAGTACTTC. It yields the protein CSVESGLASEQYF.

V and J are TRBV19 and TRBJ2-2; 9 positions match TRBD2. V was pared by 6 bases and J by 6 bases, with 14 bases of the junction left unmatched. The CDR3 contains 17 residues. The germline V gene has CDR1 LNHDA and CDR2 SQIVND (reference sequence). The DNA for the CDR3 is TGTGCCAGTAGCACCTTTGCCGGGACTAGCAACCCCGGGGAGCTGTTTTTT. Translating gives CASSTFAGTSNPGELFF.